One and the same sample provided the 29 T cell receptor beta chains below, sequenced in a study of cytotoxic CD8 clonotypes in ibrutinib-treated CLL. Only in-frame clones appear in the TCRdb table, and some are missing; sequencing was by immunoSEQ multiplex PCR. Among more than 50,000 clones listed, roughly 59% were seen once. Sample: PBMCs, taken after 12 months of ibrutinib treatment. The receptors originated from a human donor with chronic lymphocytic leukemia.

CDR3 coding DNA: TGTGCCAGCTCACCTTTGGGCAGGGGCTCGAACACCGGGGAGCTGTTTTTT. This codes for CASSPLGRGSNTGELFF. The rearrangement links TRBV18 to TRBJ2-2; D perhaps matches TRBD1 (6 bases). V gave up 3 bases and J gave up 0 bases, with 14 bases separating them. The CDR3 runs to 17 residues. Germline CDR1 is KGHSH and CDR2 is LQKENI.

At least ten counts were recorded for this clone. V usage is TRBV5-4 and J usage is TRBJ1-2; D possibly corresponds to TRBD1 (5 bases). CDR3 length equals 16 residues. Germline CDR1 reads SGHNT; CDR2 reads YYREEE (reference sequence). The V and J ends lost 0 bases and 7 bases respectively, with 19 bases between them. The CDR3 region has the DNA TGTGCCAGCAGCTTGGAGCGCAGGCTCGACAGCACTGGCTACACCTTC. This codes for CASSLERRLDSTGYTF.

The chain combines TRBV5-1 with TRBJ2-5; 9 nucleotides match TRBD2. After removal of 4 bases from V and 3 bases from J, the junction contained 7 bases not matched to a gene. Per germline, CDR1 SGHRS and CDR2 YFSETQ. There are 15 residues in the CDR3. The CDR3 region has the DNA TGCGCCAGCAGCCGGGGCGCTAGCGGGGAAGAGACCCAGTACTTC. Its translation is CASSRGASGEETQYF.

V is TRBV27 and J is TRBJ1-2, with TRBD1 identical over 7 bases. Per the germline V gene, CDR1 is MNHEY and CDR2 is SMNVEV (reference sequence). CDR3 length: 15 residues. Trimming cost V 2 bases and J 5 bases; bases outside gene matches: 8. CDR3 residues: CASSLGPGQQYGYTF. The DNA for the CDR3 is TGTGCCAGCAGTTTAGGCCCGGGACAGCAATATGGCTACACCTTC.

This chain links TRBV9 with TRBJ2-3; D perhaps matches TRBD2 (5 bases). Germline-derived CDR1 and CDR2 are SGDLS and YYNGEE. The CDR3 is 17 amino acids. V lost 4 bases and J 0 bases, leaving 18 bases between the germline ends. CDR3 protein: CASSRLWRASSTDTQYF. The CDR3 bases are TGTGCCAGCAGCCGACTTTGGCGGGCCTCTAGCACAGATACGCAGTATTTT.

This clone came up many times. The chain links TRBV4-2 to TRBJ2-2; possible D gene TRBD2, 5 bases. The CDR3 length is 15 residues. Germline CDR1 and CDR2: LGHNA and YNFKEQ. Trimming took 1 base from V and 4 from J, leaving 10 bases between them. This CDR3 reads CASSQAGFGTGELFF. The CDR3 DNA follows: TGTGCCAGCAGCCAAGCGGGATTCGGCACCGGGGAGCTGTTTTTT.

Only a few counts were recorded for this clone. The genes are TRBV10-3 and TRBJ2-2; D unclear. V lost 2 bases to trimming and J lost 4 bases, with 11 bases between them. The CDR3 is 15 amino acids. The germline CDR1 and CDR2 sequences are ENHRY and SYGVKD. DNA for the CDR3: TGTGCCATCAGTGAGGGTGTGGGTGGCACCGGGGAGCTGTTTTTT. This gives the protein CAISEGVGGTGELFF.

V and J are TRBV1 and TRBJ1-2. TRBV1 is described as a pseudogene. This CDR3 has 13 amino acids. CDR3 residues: CTSSQEGNYGYTF. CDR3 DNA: TGCACCAGCAGCCAAGAAGGGAACTATGGCTACACCTTC.

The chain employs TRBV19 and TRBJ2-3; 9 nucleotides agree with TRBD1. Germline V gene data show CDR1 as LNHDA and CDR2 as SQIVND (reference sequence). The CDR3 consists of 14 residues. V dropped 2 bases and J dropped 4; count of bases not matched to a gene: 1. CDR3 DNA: TGTGCCAGTAGTATACGGACAGGGGCAGATACGCAGTATTTT. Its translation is CASSIRTGADTQYF.

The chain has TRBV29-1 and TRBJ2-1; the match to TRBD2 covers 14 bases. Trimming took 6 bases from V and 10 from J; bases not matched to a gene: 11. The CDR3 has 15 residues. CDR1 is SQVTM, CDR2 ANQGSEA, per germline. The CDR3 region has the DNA TGCAGCGTAGAACAGACTAGCGGGAGGGCCAGGGAGCAGTTCTTC. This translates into CSVEQTSGRAREQFF.

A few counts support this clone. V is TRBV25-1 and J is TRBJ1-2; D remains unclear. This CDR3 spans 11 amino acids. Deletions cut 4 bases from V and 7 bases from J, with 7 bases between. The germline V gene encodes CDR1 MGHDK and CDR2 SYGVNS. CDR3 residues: CASSGRFGYTF. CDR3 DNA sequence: TGTGCCAGCAGTGGCCGGTTTGGCTACACCTTC.

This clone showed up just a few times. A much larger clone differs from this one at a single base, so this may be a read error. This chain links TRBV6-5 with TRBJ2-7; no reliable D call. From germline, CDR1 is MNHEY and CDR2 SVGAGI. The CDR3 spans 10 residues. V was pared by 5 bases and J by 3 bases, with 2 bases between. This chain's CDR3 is CASSDYEQYF. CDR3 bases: TGTGCCAGCAGTGACTACGAGCAGTACTTC.

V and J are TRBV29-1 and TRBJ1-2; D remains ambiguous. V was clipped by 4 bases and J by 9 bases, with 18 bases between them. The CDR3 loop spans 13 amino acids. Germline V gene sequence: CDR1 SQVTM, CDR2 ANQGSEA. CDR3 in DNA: TGCAGCGTTGCTCGCCAGCTTCTATGGAGCTACACCTTC. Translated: CSVARQLLWSYTF. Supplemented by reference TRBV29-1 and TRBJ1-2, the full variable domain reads SAVISQKPSRDICQRGTSLTIQCQVDSQVTMMFWYRQQPGQSLTLIATANQGSEATYESGFVIDKFPISRPNLTFSTLTVSNMSPEDSSIYLCSVARQLLWSYTFGSGTRLTVV.

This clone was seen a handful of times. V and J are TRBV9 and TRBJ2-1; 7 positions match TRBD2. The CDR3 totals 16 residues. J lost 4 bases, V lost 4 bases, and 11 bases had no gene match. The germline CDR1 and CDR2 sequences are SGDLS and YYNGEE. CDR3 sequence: CASSPPGSGVYNEQFF. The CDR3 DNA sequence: TGTGCCAGCAGCCCCCCGGGAAGCGGGGTTTACAATGAGCAGTTCTTC.

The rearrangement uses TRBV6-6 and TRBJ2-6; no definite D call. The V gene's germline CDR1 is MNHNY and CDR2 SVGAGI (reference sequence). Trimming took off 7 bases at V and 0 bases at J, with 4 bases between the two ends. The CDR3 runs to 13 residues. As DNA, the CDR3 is TGTGCCAGCAAAGCCTCTGGGGCCAACGTCCTGACTTTC. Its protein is CASKASGANVLTF.

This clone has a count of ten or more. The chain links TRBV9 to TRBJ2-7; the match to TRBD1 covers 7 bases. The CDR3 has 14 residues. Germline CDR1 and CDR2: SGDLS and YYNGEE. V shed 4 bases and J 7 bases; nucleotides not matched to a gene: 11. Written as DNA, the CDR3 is TGTGCCAGCAGCCCAGGGGGTTGGTCGCATGAGCAGTACTTC. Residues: CASSPGGWSHEQYF.

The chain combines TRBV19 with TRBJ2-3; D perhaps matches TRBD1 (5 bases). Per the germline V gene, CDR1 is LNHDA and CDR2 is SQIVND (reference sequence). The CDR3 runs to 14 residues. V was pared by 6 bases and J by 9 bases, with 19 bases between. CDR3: CASSSLPLQGTQYF. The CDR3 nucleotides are TGTGCCAGTAGCTCCCTACCCCTCCAGGGAACGCAGTATTTT.

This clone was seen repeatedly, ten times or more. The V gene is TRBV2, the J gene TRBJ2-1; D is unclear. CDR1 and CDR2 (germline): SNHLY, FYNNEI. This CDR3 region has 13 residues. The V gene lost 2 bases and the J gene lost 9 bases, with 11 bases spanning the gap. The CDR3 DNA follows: TGTGCCAGCAGTGAACCCTTCCGGGTTGAGCAGTTCTTC. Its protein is CASSEPFRVEQFF.

CDR3 sequence: CASSSPRDRGSYEQYF. CDR3 nucleotide sequence: TGTGCCAGCAGTTCCCCCCGGGACAGGGGTTCCTACGAGCAGTACTTC. The chain links TRBV28 to TRBJ2-7; 10 nucleotides agree with TRBD1. Per the germline V gene, CDR1 is MDHEN and CDR2 is SYDVKM. The CDR3 covers 16 residues. The junction had 7 bases not matched to a gene; V was cut back by 4 bases and J by 1 base.

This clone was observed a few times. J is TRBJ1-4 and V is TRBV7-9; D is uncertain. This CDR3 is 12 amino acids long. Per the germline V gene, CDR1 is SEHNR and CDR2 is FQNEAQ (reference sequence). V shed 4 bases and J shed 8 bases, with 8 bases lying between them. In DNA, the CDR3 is TGTGCCAGCAGCTCGCAGACCGAAAAACTGTTTTTT. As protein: CASSSQTEKLFF.

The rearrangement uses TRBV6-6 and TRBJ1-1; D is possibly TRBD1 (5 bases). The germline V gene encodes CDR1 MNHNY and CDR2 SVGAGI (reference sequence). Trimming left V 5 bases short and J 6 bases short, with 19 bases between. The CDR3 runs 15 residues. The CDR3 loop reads CASSPDTRRGSEAFF. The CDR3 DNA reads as TGTGCCAGCAGTCCCGACACCCGAAGGGGCTCTGAAGCTTTCTTT.

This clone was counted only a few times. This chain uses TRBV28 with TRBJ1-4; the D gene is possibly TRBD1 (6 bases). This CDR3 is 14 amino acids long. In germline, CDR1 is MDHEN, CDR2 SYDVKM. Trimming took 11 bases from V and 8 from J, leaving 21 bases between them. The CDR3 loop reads CAWGKTGTGEKLFF. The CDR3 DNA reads TGTGCCTGGGGAAAGACAGGCACAGGAGAAAAACTGTTTTTT.

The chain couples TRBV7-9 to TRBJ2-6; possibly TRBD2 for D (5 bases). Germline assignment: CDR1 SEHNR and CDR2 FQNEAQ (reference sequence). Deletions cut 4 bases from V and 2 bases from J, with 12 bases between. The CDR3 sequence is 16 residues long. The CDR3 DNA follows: TGTGCCAGCAGCTCCAAGAGGGTAACTGGGGCCAACGTCCTGACTTTC. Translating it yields CASSSKRVTGANVLTF.

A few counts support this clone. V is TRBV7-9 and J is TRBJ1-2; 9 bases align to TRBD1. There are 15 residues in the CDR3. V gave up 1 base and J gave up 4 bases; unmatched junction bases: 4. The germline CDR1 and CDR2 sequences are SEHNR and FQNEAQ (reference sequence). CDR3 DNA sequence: TGTGCCAGCAGCTTAGATGGACAGGGGAGCTATGGCTACACCTTC. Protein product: CASSLDGQGSYGYTF.

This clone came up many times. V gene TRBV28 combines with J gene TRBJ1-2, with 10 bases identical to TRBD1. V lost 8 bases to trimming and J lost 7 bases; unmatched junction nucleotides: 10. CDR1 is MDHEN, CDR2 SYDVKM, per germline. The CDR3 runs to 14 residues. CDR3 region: CASDPRGTGVGYTF. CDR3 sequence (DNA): TGTGCCAGCGACCCTCGAGGGACAGGGGTTGGCTACACCTTC.

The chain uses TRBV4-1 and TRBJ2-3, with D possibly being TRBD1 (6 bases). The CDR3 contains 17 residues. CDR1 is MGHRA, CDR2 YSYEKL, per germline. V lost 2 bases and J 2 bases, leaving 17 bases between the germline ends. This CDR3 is CASSQRLQDSFTDTQYF. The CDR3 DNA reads TGCGCCAGCAGCCAACGGTTGCAGGACAGCTTCACAGATACGCAGTATTTT.

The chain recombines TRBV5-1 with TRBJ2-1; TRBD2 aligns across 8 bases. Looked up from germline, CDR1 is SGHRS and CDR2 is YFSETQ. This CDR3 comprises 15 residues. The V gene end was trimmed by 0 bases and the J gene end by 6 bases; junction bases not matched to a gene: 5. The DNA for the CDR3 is TGCGCCAGCAGCTTGGTGGCGGGAGGAACCAATGAGCAGTTCTTC. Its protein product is CASSLVAGGTNEQFF.

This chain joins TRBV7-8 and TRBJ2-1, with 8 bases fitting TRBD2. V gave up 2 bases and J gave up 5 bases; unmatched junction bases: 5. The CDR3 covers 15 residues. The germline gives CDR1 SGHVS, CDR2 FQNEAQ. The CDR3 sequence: CASSLTGGGNNEQFF. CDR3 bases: TGTGCCAGCAGCTTAACCGGGGGGGGAAACAATGAGCAGTTCTTC.

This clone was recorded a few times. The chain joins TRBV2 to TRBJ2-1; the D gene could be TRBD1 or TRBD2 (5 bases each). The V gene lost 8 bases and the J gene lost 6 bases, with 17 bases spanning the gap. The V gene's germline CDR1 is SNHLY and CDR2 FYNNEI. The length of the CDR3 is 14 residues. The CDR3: CASHSGLRGNEQFF. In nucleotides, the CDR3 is TGTGCCAGCCACTCGGGGCTAAGGGGCAATGAGCAGTTCTTC. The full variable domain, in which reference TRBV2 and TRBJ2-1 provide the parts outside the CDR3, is EPEVTQTPSHQVTQMGQEVILRCVPISNHLYFYWYRQILGQKVEFLVSFYNNEISEKSEIFDDQFSVERPDGSNFTLKIRSTKLEDSAMYFCASHSGLRGNEQFFGPGTRLTVL.